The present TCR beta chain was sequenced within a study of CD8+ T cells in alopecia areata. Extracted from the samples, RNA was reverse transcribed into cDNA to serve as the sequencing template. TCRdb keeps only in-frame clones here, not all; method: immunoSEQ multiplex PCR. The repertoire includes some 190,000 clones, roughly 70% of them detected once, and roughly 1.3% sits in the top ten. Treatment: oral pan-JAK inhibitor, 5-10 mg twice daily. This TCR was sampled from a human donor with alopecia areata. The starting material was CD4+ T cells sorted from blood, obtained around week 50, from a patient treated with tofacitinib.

The CDR3 sequence is CASSPPRLSSNQPQHF. In nucleotides, the CDR3 is TGTGCCAGTAGTCCCCCCAGATTGTCTAGCAATCAGCCCCAGCATTTT. The chain carries TRBV19 and TRBJ1-5; D remains ambiguous. Per the germline V gene, CDR1 is LNHDA and CDR2 is SQIVND (reference sequence). V was clipped by 5 bases and J by 0 bases, with 14 bases between them. The CDR3 length is 16 residues. The full variable domain, rest sourced from reference TRBV19 and TRBJ1-5, is DGGITQSPKYLFRKEGQNVTLSCEQNLNHDAMYWYRQDPGQGLRLIYYSQIVNDFQKGDIAEGYSVSREKKESFPLTVTSAQKNPTAFYLCASSPPRLSSNQPQHFGDGTRLSIL.